Shown below are 9 T cell receptor beta chains from a single sample sequenced in a study of post-analysis software for immune sequencing data. Their target antigens are unknown. General study results and limits: The study found TRBV5-6, TRBV5-1 and TRBV20-1 among five or six TRBV segments more frequent in patients than controls.

The TCR beta cDNA libraries contained unique molecular identifiers. TCRdb recomputed calls from the PCR reads with MiXCR, one row per CDR3 protein. The data hold approximately 460,000 distinct CDR3 sequences, with around 40% observed a single time. Sequences were obtained from blood. These receptors originate from a girl aged 10 to 17 with multiple sclerosis.

This clonotype appeared a few times. V and J are TRBV4-1 and TRBJ1-5; 9 positions agree with TRBD1. This CDR3 comprises 17 residues. The germline V gene encodes CDR1 MGHRA and CDR2 YSYEKL. Losses at the gene ends were 4 bases for V and 7 bases for J; bases not matched to a gene: 14. CDR3 in DNA: TGCGCCAGCAGCCCAGGACCGGGACAGGGATCGGGGCAGCCCCAGCATTTT. Amino acid sequence: CASSPGPGQGSGQPQHF.

The table lists this clonotype with many counts. This chain joins TRBV28 and TRBJ1-6; D unresolved. V lost 2 bases and J 7 bases, leaving 9 bases between the germline ends. CDR3 length: 14 amino acids. Germline V gives CDR1 MDHEN, CDR2 SYDVKM. The CDR3 protein is CASSLVLINSPLHF. The CDR3 DNA is TGTGCCAGCAGTTTAGTCCTGATAAATTCACCCCTCCACTTT.

The V call is TRBV5-1, the J call TRBJ2-5, with 9 positions matching TRBD2. The CDR3 totals 16 residues. Per the germline V gene, CDR1 is SGHRS and CDR2 is YFSETQ. V lost 0 bases and J lost 4; bases outside the gene matches: 7. In DNA, the CDR3 is TGCGCCAGCAGCTTGGAATCGCGGGAGGGCCTAGAGACCCAGTACTTC. Its translation is CASSLESREGLETQYF.

This clonotype was detected only a few times. This chain links TRBV9 with TRBJ1-5; D unclear. The V gene's germline CDR1 is SGDLS and CDR2 YYNGEE. Between the trimmed V and J ends, which lost 0 bases and 5 bases, there was a span of 12 bases. The CDR3 is 15 residues long. The CDR3 loop reads CASSVAATWDQPQHF. CDR3 sequence (DNA): TGTGCCAGCAGCGTAGCTGCAACTTGGGATCAGCCCCAGCATTTT.

This sequence joins TRBV12-3 or TRBV12-4 and TRBJ1-2; D might be TRBD1 (6 bases). This CDR3 contains 14 residues. V dropped 3 bases and J dropped 6 bases, with 14 bases sitting between them. CDR3 protein: CASSLGAGEDGYTF. The CDR3 DNA is TGTGCCAGCAGTTTGGGGGCCGGGGAGGATGGCTACACCTTC.

This clonotype was seen a few times. The chain uses TRBV7-8 and TRBJ2-1; 9 bases line up with TRBD2. The CDR3 is 15 amino acids. Trimming removed 5 bases from V and 4 bases from J; junction bases left unmatched: 6. Germline V gene sequence: CDR1 SGHVS, CDR2 FQNEAQ. CDR3 nucleotides: TGTGCCAGCAGCCCAAGGCTAGCGGGATACAATGAGCAGTTCTTC. Translated, it gives CASSPRLAGYNEQFF. Drawing the rest from reference TRBV7-8 and TRBJ2-1, the complete variable domain is GAGVSQSPRYKVAKRGQDVALRCDPISGHVSLFWYQQALGQGPEFLTYFQNEAQLDKSGLPSDRFFAERPEGSVSTLKIQRTQQEDSAVYLCASSPRLAGYNEQFFGPGTRLTVL.

This clonotype has more than one count but fewer than ten. The rearrangement uses TRBV6-5 and TRBJ2-1, with 10 bases aligning to TRBD2. The germline V gene has CDR1 MNHEY and CDR2 SVGAGI. The CDR3 runs to 15 residues. The V gene end was trimmed by 2 bases and the J gene end by 9 bases; junction bases not matched to a gene: 7. The CDR3 is CASSYGLAGESEQFF. The CDR3, as DNA: TGTGCCAGCAGTTACGGTCTAGCGGGAGAAAGTGAGCAGTTCTTC.

The chain combines TRBV7-3 with TRBJ2-1; TRBD1 might be the D (7 bases). The V gene lost 5 bases and the J gene lost 9 bases, with 14 bases spanning the gap. The germline gives CDR1 SGHTA, CDR2 FQGTGA. The CDR3 covers 13 residues. The CDR3 here is CASSRGTAGEQFF. CDR3 sequence (DNA): TGTGCCAGCAGCCGCGGGACAGCGGGTGAGCAGTTCTTC.

The chain uses TRBV4-3 and TRBJ2-1, with TRBD1 identical over 8 bases. Trimming removed 2 bases from V and 8 bases from J; junction bases left unmatched: 2. This CDR3 is built from 13 residues. CDR1 is LGHNA and CDR2 is YSLEER in the germline V gene. Written as DNA, the CDR3 is TGCGCCAGCAGCCAAACAGGGGGAGATGAGCAGTTCTTC. It encodes CASSQTGGDEQFF.